Listed below are T cell receptor beta chains from one sample, sequenced in a study of blood T cell repertoires in COVID-19. This table comes from immunoSEQ multiplex PCR, and its TCRdb copy is limited to in-frame clones, with some not included. The sample yields around 500,000 clones, roughly 90% seen once. The specimen was PBMCs or T cells enriched from blood (not recorded which). Receptors originate from a woman aged 40 to 50 who had recovered from COVID-19. The CDR3 runs from the conserved cysteine through the conserved F or W. The D gene is left open where the match is weak. Clone sizes are given selectively: once, few, many, or a class where the clone is expanded.

size: .; D: TRBD1; V: TRBV6-6; length: 17; J: TRBJ1-5; DNA: TGTGCCAGCAGTCTCTTGGGGGGACAGGGAGTTCGTCAGCCCCAGCATTTT; CDR3: CASSLLGGQGVRQPQHF
size: .; D: TRBD2; V: TRBV5-8; length: 15; J: TRBJ2-3; DNA: TGTGCCAGCAGCGACGGGACTAGCGGGAGAGATACGCAGTATTTT; CDR3: CASSDGTSGRDTQYF
size: .; D: TRBD1; V: TRBV4-1; length: 15; J: TRBJ1-2; DNA: TGCGCCAGCAGCTACGGCAGGGGGTTCGACTATGGCTACACCTTC; CDR3: CASSYGRGFDYGYTF
size: once; D: TRBD1; V: TRBV19; length: 16; J: TRBJ1-3; DNA: TGTGCCAGTAGACTTGCGACAGGGTACTCTGGAAACACCATATATTTT; CDR3: CASRLATGYSGNTIYF
size: .; D: .; V: TRBV5-1; length: 14; J: TRBJ2-5; DNA: TGCGCCAGCAGCACGAACAGGGTGCAAGAGACCCAGTACTTC; CDR3: CASSTNRVQETQYF
size: .; D: .; V: TRBV7-9; length: 13; J: TRBJ2-1; DNA: TGTGCCAGCAGCTTATTGCTAGTAAGGGAGCAGTTCTTC; CDR3: CASSLLLVREQFF
size: .; D: TRBD1; V: TRBV5-1; length: 16; J: TRBJ1-2; DNA: TGCGCCAGCAGCTTGGAGGGCCAGGGGGATAACTATGGCTACACCTTC; CDR3: CASSLEGQGDNYGYTF
size: .; D: .; V: TRBV7-9; length: 14; J: TRBJ1-1; DNA: TGTGCCAGCAGCTTAGAGTCAGGGGCGGATGAAGCTTTCTTT; CDR3: CASSLESGADEAFF
size: few; D: .; V: TRBV18; length: 14; J: TRBJ1-2; DNA: TGTGCCAGCTCACCGGCAGGGGACCTCTATGGCTACACCTTC; CDR3: CASSPAGDLYGYTF
size: .; D: .; V: TRBV7-9; length: 13; J: TRBJ2-3; DNA: TGTGCCAGCTGGCCAGCGGGTGGAGATACGCAGTATTTT; CDR3: CASWPAGGDTQYF
size: .; D: .; V: TRBV19; length: 14; J: TRBJ1-5; DNA: TGTGCCAGTAGTATAGGGCAGGGGCCTCAGCCCCAGCATTTT; CDR3: CASSIGQGPQPQHF
size: .; D: TRBD1; V: TRBV19; length: 14; J: TRBJ2-7; DNA: TGTGCCAGTAGTCGTCCGGGACAGGCCTACGAGCAGTACTTC; CDR3: CASSRPGQAYEQYF
size: few; D: .; V: TRBV19; length: 11; J: TRBJ2-5; DNA: TGTGCCAGTAGAACCGGAGAGACCCAGTACTTC; CDR3: CASRTGETQYF
size: few; D: .; V: TRBV6-1; length: 17; J: TRBJ1-5; DNA: TGTGCCAGCAGTGAGACTTTCTCCGGGGGTAGCAATCAGCCCCAGCATTTT; CDR3: CASSETFSGGSNQPQHF
size: .; D: .; V: TRBV15; length: 15; J: TRBJ1-5; DNA: TGTGCCACCAGCTTCGGACAAAACTTAAATCAGCCCCAGCATTTT; CDR3: CATSFGQNLNQPQHF
size: .; D: .; V: TRBV3-1/TRBV3-2; length: 16; J: TRBJ2-7; DNA: TGTGCCAGCAGCCAAGATCCAGGGGGGCAGCACTACGAGCAGTACTTC; CDR3: CASSQDPGGQHYEQYF
size: once; D: TRBD2; V: TRBV7-8; length: 16; J: TRBJ2-1; DNA: TGTGCCAGCAGCTTTGGACTAGCGGGAGACTACAATGAGCAGTTCTTC; CDR3: CASSFGLAGDYNEQFF
size: .; D: .; V: TRBV4-1; length: 16; J: TRBJ1-5; DNA: TGCGCCAGCAGCCAAGATCAAAGCAGGGAAATGCAGCCCCAGCATTTT; CDR3: CASSQDQSREMQPQHF
size: .; D: .; V: TRBV5-4; length: 15; J: TRBJ1-1; DNA: TGTGCCAGCAGCTTGGTTGGCGAGGGGGGGTCGAAAGCTTTCTTT; CDR3: CASSLVGEGGSKAFF
size: .; D: .; V: TRBV6-4; length: 14; J: TRBJ2-1; DNA: TGTGCCAGCAGCCTCAGGGGGGATTGGAATGAGCAGTTCTTC; CDR3: CASSLRGDWNEQFF
size: .; D: TRBD2; V: TRBV3-1/TRBV3-2; length: 16; J: TRBJ2-3; DNA: TGTGCCAGCAGCCAAGTCCCGAGCGGGATCACAGATACGCAGTATTTT; CDR3: CASSQVPSGITDTQYF
size: .; D: .; V: TRBV27; length: 14; J: TRBJ2-7; DNA: TGTGCCAGCAGTTTATCTCGAGGTGGTAACGAGCAGTACTTC; CDR3: CASSLSRGGNEQYF
size: .; D: TRBD1; V: TRBV10-3; length: 12; J: TRBJ1-2; DNA: TGTGCCATCAGGGGACAGGGAGATGGCTACACCTTC; CDR3: CAIRGQGDGYTF
size: few; D: .; V: TRBV10-3; length: 16; J: TRBJ2-7; DNA: TGTGCCATCAGTGATGTTGCGGGACTCACCTCCTACGAGCAGTACTTC; CDR3: CAISDVAGLTSYEQYF
size: .; D: TRBD1; V: TRBV2; length: 11; J: TRBJ1-2; DNA: TGTGCCACGATACAGGGGGCTGGCTACACCTTC; CDR3: CATIQGAGYTF
size: .; D: TRBD1; V: TRBV28; length: 15; J: TRBJ1-5; DNA: TGTGCCAGCAAGGTCAGGACAGGGGGAACTCAGCCCCAGCATTTT; CDR3: CASKVRTGGTQPQHF
size: many; D: .; V: TRBV18; length: 15; J: TRBJ1-3; DNA: TGTGCCAGCTCACCACGGGGCCGCTCTGGAAACACCATATATTTT; CDR3: CASSPRGRSGNTIYF
size: few; D: TRBD1; V: TRBV5-4; length: 14; J: TRBJ1-1; DNA: TGTGCCAGCAGCGATACAGGGGGTTACACTGAAGCTTTCTTT; CDR3: CASSDTGGYTEAFF
size: .; D: .; V: TRBV19; length: 16; J: TRBJ2-3; DNA: TGTGCCAGTAGTATCTCGATCGGGAGTCCCACAGATACGCAGTATTTT; CDR3: CASSISIGSPTDTQYF
size: .; D: TRBD2; V: TRBV7-9; length: 15; J: TRBJ2-2; DNA: TGTGCCAGCAGCACTAGCGGGAGTTGGTCCGGGGAGCTGTTTTTT; CDR3: CASSTSGSWSGELFF
size: .; D: .; V: TRBV25-1; length: 13; J: TRBJ2-5; DNA: TGTGCCAGCAGTGATCCTAGCCTAGAGACCCAGTACTTC; CDR3: CASSDPSLETQYF
size: .; D: .; V: TRBV4-3; length: 14; J: TRBJ1-2; DNA: TGCGCCAGCAGCCCCAACTTCGGGGGGCAAGGCTACACCTTC; CDR3: CASSPNFGGQGYTF
size: .; D: .; V: TRBV19; length: 14; J: TRBJ2-7; DNA: TGTGCCAGTTCCCTGGGCCCGAGCTCCTACGAGCAGTACTTC; CDR3: CASSLGPSSYEQYF
size: few; D: .; V: TRBV5-1; length: 12; J: TRBJ2-5; DNA: TGCGCCAGCGGGGGGAATTTGGAGACCCAGTACTTC; CDR3: CASGGNLETQYF
size: .; D: .; V: TRBV9; length: 18; J: TRBJ1-3; DNA: TGTGCCAGCAGCGTAGGAGGCGGCACACAATACTCTGGAAACACCATATATTTT; CDR3: CASSVGGGTQYSGNTIYF
size: .; D: TRBD2; V: TRBV7-2; length: 14; J: TRBJ2-5; DNA: TGTGCCAGCAGCTCCGGGACTAGGGGAGAGACCCAGTACTTC; CDR3: CASSSGTRGETQYF
size: .; D: TRBD1; V: TRBV5-1; length: 15; J: TRBJ2-1; DNA: TGCGCCAGCAGCTTTCGGACAGGGGCCCCAGGTGAGCAGTTCTTC; CDR3: CASSFRTGAPGEQFF
size: .; D: TRBD1; V: TRBV6-5; length: 15; J: TRBJ2-3; DNA: TGTGCCAGCAGTTACGAGGACAGGGACACAGATACGCAGTATTTT; CDR3: CASSYEDRDTDTQYF
size: .; D: .; V: TRBV7-2; length: 14; J: TRBJ2-5; DNA: TGTGCCAGCAGCTTATTTCGGTTACAAGAGACCCAGTACTTC; CDR3: CASSLFRLQETQYF
size: .; D: TRBD1; V: TRBV4-2; length: 14; J: TRBJ2-7; DNA: TGTGCCAGCAGCCCAGAGACAGGGCCCCACGAGCAGTACTTC; CDR3: CASSPETGPHEQYF
size: .; D: .; V: TRBV30; length: 10; J: TRBJ2-3; DNA: TGTGCCTGGACGACAGATACGCAGTATTTT; CDR3: CAWTTDTQYF
size: once; D: .; V: TRBV6-5; length: 13; J: TRBJ1-5; DNA: TGTGCCAGCAGTACAGGATTTAGGGGGACCCAGCATTTT; CDR3: CASSTGFRGTQHF
size: .; D: TRBD1; V: TRBV4-3; length: 15; J: TRBJ2-7; DNA: TGCGCCAGCAGCCAGGACGGGACAGGGATTTACGAGCAGTACTTC; CDR3: CASSQDGTGIYEQYF
size: once; D: .; V: TRBV18; length: 15; J: TRBJ2-5; DNA: TGTGCCAGCTCACCAACTCCCAGGGGGGAGGAGACCCAGTACTTC; CDR3: CASSPTPRGEETQYF
size: .; D: .; V: TRBV29-1; length: 13; J: TRBJ1-1; DNA: TGCAGCGTCCAGGGCCGACAGAACACTGAAGCTTTCTTT; CDR3: CSVQGRQNTEAFF
size: .; D: TRBD2; V: TRBV5-1; length: 16; J: TRBJ2-5; DNA: TGCGCCAGCAGCCCCGGAGGAACTAGCGGGCAAGAGACCCAGTACTTC; CDR3: CASSPGGTSGQETQYF
size: .; D: .; V: TRBV7-2; length: 15; J: TRBJ1-5; DNA: TGTGCCAGCAGCTTAGGAGTCAGGGCCTATCAGCCCCAGCATTTT; CDR3: CASSLGVRAYQPQHF
size: .; D: TRBD1; V: TRBV28; length: 17; J: TRBJ1-2; DNA: TGTGCCAGCAGTTTTCCCAGACAGGGGGCGCAGGACTATGGCTACACCTTC; CDR3: CASSFPRQGAQDYGYTF
size: .; D: TRBD2; V: TRBV7-2; length: 15; J: TRBJ2-7; DNA: TGTGCCAGCATGCTCAAACGGGAGGGCTCCTACGAGCAGTACTTC; CDR3: CASMLKREGSYEQYF
size: .; D: .; V: TRBV27; length: 14; J: TRBJ1-2; DNA: TGTGCCAGCAGTTTCAATCGGGGGGCGAGGGGCTACACCTTC; CDR3: CASSFNRGARGYTF
size: .; D: .; V: TRBV11-2; length: 12; J: TRBJ2-7; DNA: TGTGCCAGCAGCTTAAACAACTACGAGCAGTACTTC; CDR3: CASSLNNYEQYF
size: .; D: TRBD2; V: TRBV29-1; length: 13; J: TRBJ2-7; DNA: TGCAGCGTTGAGCCGGGAGGCTCCTACGAGCAGTACTTC; CDR3: CSVEPGGSYEQYF
size: .; D: .; V: TRBV24-1; length: 14; J: TRBJ2-1; DNA: TGTGCCACCAGTGACACCCCCGGGAATAATGAGCAGTTCTTC; CDR3: CATSDTPGNNEQFF
size: once; D: .; V: TRBV19; length: 14; J: TRBJ1-1; DNA: TGTGCCAGTAGTCCCAGGGGACCGGGTACTGAAGCTTTCTTT; CDR3: CASSPRGPGTEAFF
size: .; D: .; V: TRBV29-1; length: 14; J: TRBJ2-7; DNA: TGCAGCGTTAAAAGCGGGCTTCACTCCTACGAGCAGTACTTC; CDR3: CSVKSGLHSYEQYF
size: .; D: TRBD2; V: TRBV5-1; length: 15; J: TRBJ2-1; DNA: TGCGCCAGCAGCTTGGGTGGGACTACCTACAATGAGCAGTTCTTC; CDR3: CASSLGGTTYNEQFF
size: .; D: TRBD1; V: TRBV15; length: 15; J: TRBJ1-2; DNA: TGTGCCACCAGCACGGGGACAGGGGCGACTGGAGGCTACACCTTC; CDR3: CATSTGTGATGGYTF
size: .; D: TRBD1; V: TRBV4-3; length: 19; J: TRBJ2-1; DNA: TGCGCCAGCAGCCAAGTGAGGTGGGGACAGGGGAAGACTTACAATGAGCAGTTCTTC; CDR3: CASSQVRWGQGKTYNEQFF
size: .; D: .; V: TRBV6-5; length: 14; J: TRBJ2-3; DNA: TGTGCCAGCAGTTCTCGTCACAGGGTGAGAACGCAGTATTTT; CDR3: CASSSRHRVRTQYF
size: .; D: TRBD2; V: TRBV4-1; length: 17; J: TRBJ2-3; DNA: TGCGCCAGCAGCCTCCGGACTAGCGGGAGGTTAACAGATACGCAGTATTTT; CDR3: CASSLRTSGRLTDTQYF